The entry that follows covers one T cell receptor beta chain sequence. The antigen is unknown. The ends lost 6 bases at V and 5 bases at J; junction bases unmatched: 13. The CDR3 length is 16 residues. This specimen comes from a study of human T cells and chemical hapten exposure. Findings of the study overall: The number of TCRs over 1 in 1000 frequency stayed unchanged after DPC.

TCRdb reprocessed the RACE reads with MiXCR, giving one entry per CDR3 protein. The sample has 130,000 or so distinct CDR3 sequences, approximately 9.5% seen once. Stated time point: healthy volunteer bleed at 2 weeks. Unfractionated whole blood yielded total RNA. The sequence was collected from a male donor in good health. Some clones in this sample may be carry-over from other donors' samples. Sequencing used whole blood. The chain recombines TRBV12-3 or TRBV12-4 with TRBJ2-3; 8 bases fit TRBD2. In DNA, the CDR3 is TGTGCCAGCAGAACACCCCGGGGGGGCTCGGTAGATACGCAGTATTTT. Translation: CASRTPRGGSVDTQYF.